A single TCR beta chain is shown here with its context. The antigen remains unidentified. These data originate in a study of T cell responses to AZD1222 COVID-19 vaccine. From germline, CDR1 is SEHNR and CDR2 FQNEAQ (reference sequence). V was trimmed by 5 bases and J by 3 bases, leaving 11 bases between them. The CDR3 spans 14 residues. Repertoires were generated with immunoSEQ multiplex PCR, while TCRdb's copy carries only in-frame clones and drops some. This table holds 180,000 or so clones, 80% to 95% found once. Study-level findings and limits: Reportedly, nearly half of unique spike TCRs recognized epitopes outside B.1.351/B.1.1.7 mutations.

V is TRBV7-9 and J is TRBJ1-3; possible D gene TRBD1, 5 bases. The sequenced sample was peripheral blood, obtained 28 days after the second dose of the MenACWY control vaccine. This TCR was sampled from an adult who received the MenACWY meningococcal vaccine as a control. In DNA, the CDR3 is TGTGCCAGCAGCAAGCGAGGGGATGGAAACACCATATATTTT. It encodes CASSKRGDGNTIYF.